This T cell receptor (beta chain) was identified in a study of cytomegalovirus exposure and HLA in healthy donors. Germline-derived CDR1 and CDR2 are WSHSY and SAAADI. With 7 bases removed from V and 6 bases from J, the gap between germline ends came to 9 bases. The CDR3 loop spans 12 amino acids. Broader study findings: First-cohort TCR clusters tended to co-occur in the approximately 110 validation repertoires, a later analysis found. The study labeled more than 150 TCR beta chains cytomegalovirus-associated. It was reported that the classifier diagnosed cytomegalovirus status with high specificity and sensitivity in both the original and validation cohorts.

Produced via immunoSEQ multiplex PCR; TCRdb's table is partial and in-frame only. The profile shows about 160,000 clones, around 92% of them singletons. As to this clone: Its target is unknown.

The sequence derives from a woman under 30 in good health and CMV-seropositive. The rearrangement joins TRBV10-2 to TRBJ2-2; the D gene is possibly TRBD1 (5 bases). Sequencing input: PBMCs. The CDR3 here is CASKGLAGELFF. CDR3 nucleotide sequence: TGCGCCAGCAAGGGGCTGGCCGGGGAGCTGTTTTTT.